What follows are 19 T cell receptor beta chains derived from one specimen sequenced in a study of a mutant IDH1 vaccine in newly diagnosed glioma (dated by TCRdb to the early 2020s). For these TCRs, the target antigens are not known. Reading the label with the study, this specimen's time point is: week 35, safety follow-up. Each vaccine dose, consisting of 300 ug of a 20-mer mutant IDH1 peptide in Montanide, was administered subcutaneously with topical imiquimod. The library was obtained by the immunoSEQ multiplex PCR assay. Held by TCRdb, this immuneACCESS table contains in-frame sequences only and omits some clones. Under half of the omission traces to an unresolved V gene where checked; the cause of the rest is unknown. This sample lists 45,000 to 60,000 clones; roughly 91% were detected once. The leading ten clones occupy around 5.7% of the sample. Source: PBMCs, taken from a glioma patient whose treatment included an IDH1 peptide vaccine. The source of these receptors is a woman aged 40-49 years with glioma.

The chain joins TRBV7-9 to TRBJ2-7, with 10 bases aligning to TRBD2. Losses at the gene ends were 2 bases for V and 7 bases for J; bases not matched to a gene: 8. This CDR3 spans 15 amino acids. CDR1 and CDR2 from the germline V gene are SEHNR and FQNEAQ (reference sequence). The CDR3 nucleotides are TGTGCCAGCAGCTTAATCGCTAGCGGGAGTGGAGAGCAGTACTTC. Translating gives CASSLIASGSGEQYF.

The gene calls are TRBV13 and TRBJ1-2; D unresolved. The CDR3 extends over 12 amino acids. V shed 0 bases and J shed 7 bases, with 6 bases lying between them. Germline loops: CDR1 PRHDT, CDR2 FYEKMQ (reference sequence). This CDR3 is CASSLGGSGYTF. The CDR3 nucleotides read TGTGCCAGCAGCTTAGGGGGAAGTGGCTACACCTTC.

The rearrangement uses TRBV29-1 and TRBJ1-2; 7 positions agree with TRBD1. The J segment lost 6 bases and the V segment lost 6 bases, leaving 7 bases of the junction unmatched. The CDR3 is 12 residues long. The germline V gene has CDR1 SQVTM and CDR2 ANQGSEA. The CDR3 is CSVSDRPHGYTF. The CDR3 nucleotides are TGCAGCGTATCGGACAGGCCCCATGGCTACACCTTC.

The chain couples TRBV2 to TRBJ1-5; 7 bases are a match to TRBD1. The V gene's germline CDR1 is SNHLY and CDR2 FYNNEI. CDR3 size: 15 residues. Unmatched junction bases numbered 5, after V lost 4 bases and J lost 2 bases. The CDR3 loop is CASSARQGGNQPQHF. In DNA, the CDR3 is TGTGCCAGCAGTGCGAGACAGGGCGGCAATCAGCCCCAGCATTTT.

In DNA, the CDR3 is TGTGCCAGCAGCTTAAGGCAGGGTCTTCAGTACTTC. Amino acids: CASSLRQGLQYF. This chain links TRBV5-4 with TRBJ2-4; a possible D gene is TRBD1 (5 bases). CDR3 length: 12 residues. V lost 2 bases to trimming and J lost 11 bases, with 11 bases between them. CDR1 is SGHNT and CDR2 is YYREEE in the germline V gene (reference sequence).

The J gene is TRBJ1-2, the V gene TRBV19; maybe TRBD1 (5 bases). Germline values: CDR1 LNHDA, CDR2 SQIVND (reference sequence). V was clipped by 10 bases and J by 4 bases, with 16 bases between them. The CDR3 covers 13 residues. The CDR3 protein is CATSSQGPYGYTF. CDR3 DNA: TGTGCCACCTCAAGTCAGGGCCCCTATGGCTACACCTTC.

This clone was seen a single time. The chain joins TRBV25-1 to TRBJ2-3; possible D gene TRBD1, 5 bases. The CDR3 contains 14 residues. CDR1 and CDR2 from the germline V gene are MGHDK and SYGVNS. V lost 4 bases and J 4 bases, leaving 12 bases between the germline ends. CDR3 region: CASSAPGRADTQYF. The CDR3 bases are TGTGCCAGCAGTGCCCCCGGCAGGGCAGATACGCAGTATTTT.

V and J are TRBV7-9 and TRBJ2-3, with D possibly being TRBD2 (5 bases). Trimming cost V 2 bases and J 6 bases, with 9 bases left between them. This CDR3 has 13 residues. From germline, CDR1 is SEHNR and CDR2 FQNEAQ (reference sequence). CDR3 coding DNA: TGTGCCAGCAGCTTATCTAGCATGGATACGCAGTATTTT. Its protein is CASSLSSMDTQYF. Looking up the rest from reference TRBV7-9 and TRBJ2-3 gives the full variable domain: DTGVSQNPRHKITKRGQNVTFRCDPISEHNRLYWYRQTLGQGPEFLTYFQNEAQLEKSRLLSDRFSAERPKGSFSTLEIQRTEQGDSAMYLCASSLSSMDTQYFGPGTRLTVL.

This rearrangement joins TRBV7-3 to TRBJ2-7, with TRBD2 matching 11 bases. The CDR3 is 15 residues long. With V trimmed by 3 bases and J by 4 bases, 5 bases remained unmatched. The germline V gene has CDR1 SGHTA and CDR2 FQGTGA. This chain's CDR3 is CASSLAGTSGYEQYF. The CDR3 DNA reads TGTGCCAGCAGCTTGGCCGGGACTAGCGGATACGAGCAGTACTTC.

This sequence joins TRBV6-1 and TRBJ1-5; D is possibly TRBD1 (6 bases). The CDR3 consists of 15 residues. Germline V gives CDR1 MNHNS, CDR2 SASEGT. The V and J ends lost 5 bases and 0 bases respectively, with 11 bases between them. DNA of the CDR3: TGTGCCAGCAGTAAGACAGGTAATAGCAATCAGCCCCAGCATTTT. The encoded protein is CASSKTGNSNQPQHF.

This clone was counted a single time. The genes are TRBV4-1 and TRBJ2-1; 12 bases map to TRBD2. The CDR3 consists of 17 residues. Germline CDR1 reads MGHRA; CDR2 reads YSYEKL. Trimming at V came to 4 bases and at J to 0 bases, leaving 4 bases not matched to a gene. CDR3 nucleotide sequence: TGCGCCAGCAGCCCTCGGACTAGCGGGATCTCCTACAATGAGCAGTTCTTC. Its translation is CASSPRTSGISYNEQFF.

This clone has more than one count but fewer than ten. The gene calls are TRBV7-2 and TRBJ1-2; TRBD1 matches at 7 bases. The germline V gene encodes CDR1 SGHTA and CDR2 FQGNSA. The CDR3 sequence is 14 residues long. J was trimmed by 7 bases and V by 5 bases; bases with no gene match: 10. The CDR3 reads CASSLDRDGAGYTF. The CDR3 DNA follows: TGTGCCAGCAGCCTTGACAGGGATGGTGCTGGCTACACCTTC.

The chain couples TRBV7-2 to TRBJ1-2; D gene uncertain. The CDR3 is 12 amino acids. V was shortened by 1 base and J by 5 bases, with 5 bases between the two germline ends. Germline loops: CDR1 SGHTA, CDR2 FQGNSA. The CDR3 spells CASSLGGYGYTF. CDR3 coding DNA: TGTGCCAGCAGCTTAGGAGGGTATGGCTACACCTTC.

The CDR3 region has the DNA TGTGCCAGCATCGTGGGGCAGAGGTCACCCCTCCACTTT. This codes for CASIVGQRSPLHF. The V call is TRBV2, the J call TRBJ1-6; D might be TRBD1 (5 bases). Looked up from germline, CDR1 is SNHLY and CDR2 is FYNNEI. V lost 7 bases to trimming and J lost 10 bases, with 14 bases between them. The CDR3 has 13 residues.

The genes are TRBV28 and TRBJ1-1; no definite D call. The V end lost 6 bases, the J end lost 1 base, and 15 bases lay between the germline ends. This CDR3 spans 15 amino acids. Germline V gives CDR1 MDHEN, CDR2 SYDVKM. Here the CDR3 reads CASSRREPGNTEAFF. CDR3 in DNA: TGTGCCAGCAGCCGCCGGGAGCCTGGGAACACTGAAGCTTTCTTT.

This rearrangement joins TRBV21-1 to TRBJ1-5. TRBV21-1 is labeled a pseudogene. CDR3 size: 15 residues. In nucleotides, the CDR3 is TGTGCCAGCAGCACGGCAGTTAATAGCAATCAGCCCCAGCATTTT. Protein product: CASSTAVNSNQPQHF.

This clone was seen a few times. The chain links TRBV29-1 to TRBJ2-1; D may be TRBD2 (6 bases). V lost 8 bases to trimming and J lost 0 bases, with 17 bases between them. Germline lookup yields CDR1 SQVTM and CDR2 ANQGSEA. The CDR3 has 15 amino acids. This chain's CDR3 is CSTRDSSSSYNEQFF. As DNA, the CDR3 is TGCAGCACGCGGGACTCTTCAAGCTCCTACAATGAGCAGTTCTTC.

This chain joins TRBV9 and TRBJ2-1, with 10 bases fitting TRBD2. Germline values: CDR1 SGDLS, CDR2 YYNGEE. The CDR3 runs 17 residues. V lost 0 bases and J lost 3; bases outside the gene matches: 6. The CDR3 is CASSVEPSGSLYNEQFF. The CDR3 region has the DNA TGTGCCAGCAGCGTAGAGCCTAGCGGGAGCCTCTACAATGAGCAGTTCTTC.

The chain has TRBV9 and TRBJ1-1; unclear D gene. V lost 0 bases and J lost 2, with 8 bases in between. The CDR3 loop spans 14 amino acids. Germline CDR1 and CDR2: SGDLS and YYNGEE. The CDR3 DNA reads TGTGCCAGCAGCGTAGATGCGGGAAACACTGAAGCTTTCTTT. Amino acids: CASSVDAGNTEAFF. Complete variable domain (other parts from reference TRBV9 and TRBJ1-1): DSGVTQTPKHLITATGQRVTLRCSPRSGDLSVYWYQQSLDQGLQFLIQYYNGEERAKGNILERFSAQQFPDLHSELNLSSLELGDSALYFCASSVDAGNTEAFFGQGTRLTVV.